This T cell receptor beta chain is from a study of T cells after yellow fever vaccination. Points from the study as a whole: Of the clonotypes, a small share occurred in both CD4 and CD8 compartments. Post-booster reappearance was seen for most primary-vaccination clones (around 96% CD4, around 90% CD8).

A 5'RACE template-switching step, the method used to make TCR cDNA, added a universal primer site and UMIs. TCRdb fed the 5' RACE reads into MiXCR, producing one record per CDR3 protein. The top ten hold approximately 15% of the sample, which has hundreds of thousands of distinct CDR3 sequences, about a fifth seen once. CDR1 is LNHDA, CDR2 SQIVND, per germline (reference sequence). CDR3 length: 16 amino acids. V lost 7 bases to trimming and J lost 0 bases; unmatched junction nucleotides: 9. Note on this clonotype: Its antigen is unidentified.

This sequence was found in a man aged 18-30 years who received the YFV17D yellow fever vaccine. The V and J genes are TRBV19 and TRBJ2-1; the match to TRBD2 covers 7 bases. Here the sequenced sample was PBMCs, taken around 3 weeks after the first yellow fever vaccination. The CDR3 nucleotides read TGTGCCAGTATAGAATCCGGGGGGAGCTCCTACAATGAGCAGTTCTTC. It specifies CASIESGGSSYNEQFF.